This T cell receptor beta chain was retrieved from a study of shared clonotypes between healthy human individuals. Comments on this clone: Its specificity is not known.

Broader study findings: Generation probability values for non-shared clonotypes were lower than those for clonotypes shared by all four donors. On the whole, naive subsets had larger estimated richness than memory subsets had.

The CDR3 has 14 amino acids. The V gene lost 1 base and the J gene lost 5 bases, with 12 bases spanning the gap. The germline gives CDR1 LNHDA, CDR2 SQIVND (reference sequence). Libraries were prepared by immunoSEQ multiplex PCR; TCRdb keeps only in-frame clonotypes and omits some of them. The sample records over 2 million clones, about 95% being singletons. Naive CD8 cells lacked CD45RO and underwent positive selection for CCR7, leaving out terminally differentiated effector memory CD45RA+ cells. This TCR came from a man younger than 35 in good health. The V and J genes are TRBV19 and TRBJ2-7, with TRBD1 as a possible D gene (6 bases). Sequenced input: naive CD8+ T cells sorted from blood. The chain's CDR3 is CASSIGTGYDEQYF. The CDR3 bases are TGTGCCAGTAGTATAGGTACAGGGTACGACGAGCAGTACTTC. Filled out from reference TRBV19 and TRBJ2-7, the complete variable domain reads DGGITQSPKYLFRKEGQNVTLSCEQNLNHDAMYWYRQDPGQGLRLIYYSQIVNDFQKGDIAEGYSVSREKKESFPLTVTSAQKNPTAFYLCASSIGTGYDEQYFGPGTRLTVT.